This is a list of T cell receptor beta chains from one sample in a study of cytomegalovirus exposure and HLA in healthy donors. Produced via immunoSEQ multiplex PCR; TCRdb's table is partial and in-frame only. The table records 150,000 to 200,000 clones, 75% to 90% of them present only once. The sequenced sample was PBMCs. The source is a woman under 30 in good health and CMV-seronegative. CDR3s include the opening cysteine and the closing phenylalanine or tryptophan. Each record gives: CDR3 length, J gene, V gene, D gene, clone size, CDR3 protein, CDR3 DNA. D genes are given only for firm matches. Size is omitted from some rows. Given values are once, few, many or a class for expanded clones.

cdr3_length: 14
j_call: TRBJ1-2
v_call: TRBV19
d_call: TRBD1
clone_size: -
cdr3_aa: CASRVQGADYGYTF
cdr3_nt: TGTGCCAGTAGAGTCCAGGGGGCTGACTATGGCTACACCTTC

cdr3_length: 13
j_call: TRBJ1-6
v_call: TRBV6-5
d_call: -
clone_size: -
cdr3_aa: CASSLRGDSPLHF
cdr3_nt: TGTGCCAGCAGTTTACGGGGGGATTCACCCCTCCACTTT

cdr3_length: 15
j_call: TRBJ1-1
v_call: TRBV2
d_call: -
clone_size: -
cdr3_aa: CASSWREGSRTEAFF
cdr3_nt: TGTGCCAGCAGTTGGAGGGAGGGATCGAGGACTGAAGCTTTCTTT

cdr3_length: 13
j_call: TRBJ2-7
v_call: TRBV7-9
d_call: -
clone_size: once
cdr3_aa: CASRRVSSYEQYF
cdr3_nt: TGTGCCAGCCGCAGGGTGAGCTCCTACGAGCAGTACTTC

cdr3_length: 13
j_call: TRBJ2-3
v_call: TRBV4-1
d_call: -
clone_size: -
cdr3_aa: CASSQVPPTRGYF
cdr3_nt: TGCGCCAGCAGCCAAGTCCCACCCACTCGAGGGTATTTT

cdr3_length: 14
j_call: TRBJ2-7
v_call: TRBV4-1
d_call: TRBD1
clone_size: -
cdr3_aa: CASSQGTGVYEQYF
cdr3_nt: TGCGCCAGCAGCCAAGGGACAGGGGTCTACGAGCAGTACTTC

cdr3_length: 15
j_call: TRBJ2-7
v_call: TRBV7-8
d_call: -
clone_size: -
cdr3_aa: CASSALGGVTYEQYF
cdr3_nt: TGTGCCAGCAGCGCGTTGGGGGGAGTAACCTACGAGCAGTACTTC

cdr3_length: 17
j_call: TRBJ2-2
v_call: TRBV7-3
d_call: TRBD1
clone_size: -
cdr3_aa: CASSLGDREGFTGELFF
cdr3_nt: TGTGCCAGCAGCTTAGGGGACAGGGAGGGCTTCACCGGGGAGCTGTTTTTT

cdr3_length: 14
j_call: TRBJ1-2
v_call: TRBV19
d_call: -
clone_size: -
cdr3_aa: CASSTGQFNYGYTF
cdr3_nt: TGTGCCAGTAGTACAGGACAGTTCAACTATGGCTACACCTTC

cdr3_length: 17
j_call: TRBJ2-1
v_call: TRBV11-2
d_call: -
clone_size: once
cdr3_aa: CASSLDLRGYSYNEQFF
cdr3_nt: TGTGCCAGCAGCTTAGATCTACGGGGGTATTCCTACAATGAGCAGTTCTTC

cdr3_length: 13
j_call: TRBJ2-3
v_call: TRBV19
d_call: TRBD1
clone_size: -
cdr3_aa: CASADRDTDTQYF
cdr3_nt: TGTGCCAGTGCCGACAGGGACACAGATACGCAGTATTTT

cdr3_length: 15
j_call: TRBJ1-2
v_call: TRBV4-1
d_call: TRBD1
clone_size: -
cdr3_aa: CASSQDGTGTYGYTF
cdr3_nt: TGCGCCAGCAGCCAAGATGGGACAGGGACATATGGCTACACCTTC

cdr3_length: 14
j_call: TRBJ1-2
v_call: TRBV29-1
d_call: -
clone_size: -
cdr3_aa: CSVQFTGYDYGYTF
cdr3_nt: TGCAGCGTTCAATTCACAGGGTATGACTATGGCTACACCTTC

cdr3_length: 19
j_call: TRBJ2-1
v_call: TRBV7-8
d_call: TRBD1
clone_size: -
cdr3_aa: CASSLRDRALRSSYNEQFF
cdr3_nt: TGTGCCAGCAGCTTAAGGGACAGGGCTCTTCGAAGCTCCTACAATGAGCAGTTCTTC

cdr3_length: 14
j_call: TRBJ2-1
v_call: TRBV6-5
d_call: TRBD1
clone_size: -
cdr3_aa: CASSYGDSHNEQFF
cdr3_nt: TGTGCCAGCAGTTACGGGGACAGCCACAATGAGCAGTTCTTC

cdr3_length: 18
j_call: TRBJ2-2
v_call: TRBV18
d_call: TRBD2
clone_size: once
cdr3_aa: CASSPLGSGSANTGELFF
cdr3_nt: TGTGCCAGCTCACCCCTAGGCAGCGGGAGTGCGAACACCGGGGAGCTGTTTTTT

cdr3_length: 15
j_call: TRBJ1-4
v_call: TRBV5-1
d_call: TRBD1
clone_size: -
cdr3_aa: CASSLVQGGNEKLFF
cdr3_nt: TGCGCCAGCAGCTTGGTGCAGGGGGGTAATGAAAAACTGTTTTTT

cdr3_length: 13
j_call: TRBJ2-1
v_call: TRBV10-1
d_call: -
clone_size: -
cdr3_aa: CANVDFRGNEQFF
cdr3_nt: TGCGCCAATGTGGACTTCAGGGGCAATGAGCAGTTCTTC

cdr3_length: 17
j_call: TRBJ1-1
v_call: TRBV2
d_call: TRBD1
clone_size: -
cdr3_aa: CASSEALLRGRQTEAFF
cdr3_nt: TGTGCCAGCAGTGAAGCGCTTCTAAGGGGGCGGCAGACTGAAGCTTTCTTT

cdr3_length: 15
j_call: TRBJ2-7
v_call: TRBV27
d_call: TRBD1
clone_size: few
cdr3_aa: CASRITGGLVYEQYF
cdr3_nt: TGTGCCAGCAGGATCACAGGGGGCTTGGTCTACGAGCAGTACTTC

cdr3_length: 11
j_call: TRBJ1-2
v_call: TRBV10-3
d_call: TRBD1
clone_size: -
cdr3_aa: CATGQGYGYTF
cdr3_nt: TGTGCCACCGGACAGGGGTATGGCTACACCTTC

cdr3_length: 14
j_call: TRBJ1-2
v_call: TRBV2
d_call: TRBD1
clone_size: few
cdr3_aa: CASSAETGASGYTF
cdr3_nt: TGTGCCAGCAGTGCGGAGACAGGGGCGAGTGGCTACACCTTC

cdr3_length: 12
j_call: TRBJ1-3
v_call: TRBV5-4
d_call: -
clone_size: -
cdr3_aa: CASSFQGNTIYF
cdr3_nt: TGTGCCAGCAGCTTTCAGGGAAACACCATATATTTT

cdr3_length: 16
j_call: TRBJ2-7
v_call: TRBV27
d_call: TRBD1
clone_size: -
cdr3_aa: CASSGARDRFSYEQYF
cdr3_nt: TGTGCCAGCAGTGGCGCGCGGGACAGGTTTTCCTACGAGCAGTACTTC

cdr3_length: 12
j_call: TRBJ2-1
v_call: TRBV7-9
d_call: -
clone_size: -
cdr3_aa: CASSSTRNEQFF
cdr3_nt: TGTGCCAGCAGCTCGACAAGAAATGAGCAGTTCTTC

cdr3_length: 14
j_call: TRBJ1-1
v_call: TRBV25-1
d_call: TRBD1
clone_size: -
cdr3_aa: CASTSGTANTEAFF
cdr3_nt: TGTGCCAGCACATCCGGGACAGCGAACACTGAAGCTTTCTTT

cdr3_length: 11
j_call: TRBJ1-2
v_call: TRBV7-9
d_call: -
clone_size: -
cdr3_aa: CASGRIYGYTF
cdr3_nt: TGTGCCAGCGGCAGGATCTATGGCTACACCTTC

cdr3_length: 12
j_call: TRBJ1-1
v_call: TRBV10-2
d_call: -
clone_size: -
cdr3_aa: CASISSNTEAFF
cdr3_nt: TGCGCCAGCATATCAAGCAACACTGAAGCTTTCTTT

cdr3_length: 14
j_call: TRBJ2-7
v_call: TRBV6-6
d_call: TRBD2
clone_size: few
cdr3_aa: CASRPTSGTYEQYF
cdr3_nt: TGTGCCAGCAGGCCAACTAGCGGGACCTACGAGCAGTACTTC

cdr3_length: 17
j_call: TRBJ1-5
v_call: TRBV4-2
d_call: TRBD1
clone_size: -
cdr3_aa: CASSQEADRDSNQPQHF
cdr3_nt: TGTGCCAGCAGCCAAGAAGCGGACAGGGATAGCAATCAGCCCCAGCATTTT

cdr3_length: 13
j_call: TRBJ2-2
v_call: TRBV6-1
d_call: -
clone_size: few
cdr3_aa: CASPREYTGELFF
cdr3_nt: TGTGCCAGCCCCAGGGAATACACCGGGGAGCTGTTTTTT

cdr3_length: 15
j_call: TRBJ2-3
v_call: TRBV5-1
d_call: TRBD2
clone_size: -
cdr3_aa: CASSLAGASGDTQYF
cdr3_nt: TGCGCCAGCAGCTTGGCGGGCGCTAGCGGGGATACGCAGTATTTT

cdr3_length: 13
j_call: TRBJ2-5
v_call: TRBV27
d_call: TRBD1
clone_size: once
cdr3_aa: CASSRQGVETQYF
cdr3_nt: TGTGCCAGCAGCCGGCAGGGGGTAGAGACCCAGTACTTC

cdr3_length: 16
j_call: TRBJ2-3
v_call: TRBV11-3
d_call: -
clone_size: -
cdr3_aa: CASSSGGGMITDTQYF
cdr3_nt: TGTGCCAGCAGCTCCGGCGGAGGTATGATCACAGATACGCAGTATTTT

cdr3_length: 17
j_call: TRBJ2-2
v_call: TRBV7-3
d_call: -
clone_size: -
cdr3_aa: CASSSKGGFANTGELFF
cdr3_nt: TGTGCCAGCAGCTCTAAAGGGGGATTCGCGAACACCGGGGAGCTGTTTTTT

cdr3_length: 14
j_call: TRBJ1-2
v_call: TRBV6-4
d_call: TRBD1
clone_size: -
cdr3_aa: CASSERGQGSGYTF
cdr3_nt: TGTGCCAGCAGTGAGAGGGGACAGGGAAGTGGCTACACCTTC

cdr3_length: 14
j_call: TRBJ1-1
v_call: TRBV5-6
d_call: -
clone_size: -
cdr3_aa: CASSGTPQNTEAFF
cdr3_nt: TGTGCCAGCAGCGGGACACCCCAGAACACTGAAGCTTTCTTT

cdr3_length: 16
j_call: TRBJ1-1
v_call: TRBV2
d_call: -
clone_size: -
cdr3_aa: CASSEASSLMNTEAFF
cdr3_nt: TGTGCCAGCAGTGAAGCATCCAGTTTGATGAACACTGAAGCTTTCTTT

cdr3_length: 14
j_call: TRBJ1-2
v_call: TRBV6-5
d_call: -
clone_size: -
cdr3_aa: CASSYSRGLNGYTF
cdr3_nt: TGTGCCAGCAGTTACTCGCGGGGTTTGAATGGCTACACCTTC

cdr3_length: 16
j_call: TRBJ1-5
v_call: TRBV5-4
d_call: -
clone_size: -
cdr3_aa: CASSLRGGNSNQPQHF
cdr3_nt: TGTGCCAGCAGCCTCCGCGGGGGGAATAGCAATCAGCCCCAGCATTTT

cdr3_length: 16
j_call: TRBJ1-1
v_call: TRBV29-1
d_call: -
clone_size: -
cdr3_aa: CSVEDLQGRRNTEAFF
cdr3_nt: TGCAGCGTTGAAGATCTGCAGGGTAGAAGGAACACTGAAGCTTTCTTT

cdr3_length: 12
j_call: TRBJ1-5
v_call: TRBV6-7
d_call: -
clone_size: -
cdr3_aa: CASQLSNQPQHF
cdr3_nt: TGTGCCAGCCAGTTGAGCAATCAGCCCCAGCATTTT

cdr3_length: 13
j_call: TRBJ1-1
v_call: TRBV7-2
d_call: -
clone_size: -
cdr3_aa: CASSLAWGSEAFF
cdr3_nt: TGTGCCAGCAGCTTAGCGTGGGGCAGTGAAGCTTTCTTT

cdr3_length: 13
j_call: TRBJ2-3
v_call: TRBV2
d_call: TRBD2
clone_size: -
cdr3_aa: CASSGLALHTQYF
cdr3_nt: TGTGCCAGCAGTGGACTAGCGCTCCATACGCAGTATTTT

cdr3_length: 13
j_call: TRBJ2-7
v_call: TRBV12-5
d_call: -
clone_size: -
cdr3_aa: CASGPTGTYEQYF
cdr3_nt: TGTGCTAGTGGGCCTACGGGGACCTACGAGCAGTACTTC

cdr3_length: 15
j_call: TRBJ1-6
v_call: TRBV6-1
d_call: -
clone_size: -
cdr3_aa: CASRDSGQLKSPLHF
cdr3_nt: TGTGCCAGCAGAGACTCGGGACAATTAAAGTCACCCCTCCACTTT

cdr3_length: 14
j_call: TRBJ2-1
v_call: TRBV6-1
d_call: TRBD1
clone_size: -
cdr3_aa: CASLPQGVYNEQFF
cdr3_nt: TGTGCCAGCCTACCACAGGGGGTTTACAATGAGCAGTTCTTC